Following are 18 T cell receptor beta chains from one sample sequenced in a study of T-cell memory formation after mild COVID-19. TCRdb reprocessed the 5' RACE reads with MiXCR, giving one entry per CDR3 protein. Here the sample spans fewer than 600,000 distinct CDR3 sequences, 20% to 25% being singletons. The sequencing sample was made of PBMCs or a T cell subset sorted from them (not recorded which). Receptors were obtained from an adult woman who had mild COVID-19 (a few samples of this study predate the infection). Cell type and time point are not known.

The rearrangement joins TRBV5-4 to TRBJ2-5, with TRBD1 as a possible D gene (6 bases). V lost 0 bases and J lost 2, with 8 bases in between. Germline lookup yields CDR1 SGHNT and CDR2 YYREEE (reference sequence). This CDR3 region has 14 residues. The CDR3 coding sequence is TGTGCCAGCAGCTTGGCGGACAGTCAAGAGACCCAGTACTTC. Encoded protein: CASSLADSQETQYF.

The V gene is TRBV30, the J gene TRBJ2-5; 9 nucleotides match TRBD2. V lost 0 bases to trimming and J lost 3 bases; unmatched junction nucleotides: 8. Germline V CDR1 and CDR2: GTSNPN, SVGIG (reference sequence). The length of the CDR3 is 16 residues. CDR3 in amino acids: CAWSVSRAGGEETQYF. DNA of the CDR3: TGTGCCTGGAGTGTATCTCGAGCGGGAGGTGAAGAGACCCAGTACTTC.

The V gene is TRBV27, the J gene TRBJ1-2; D gene uncertain. This CDR3 spans 14 amino acids. From germline, CDR1 is MNHEY and CDR2 SMNVEV (reference sequence). V was cut by 3 bases and J by 1 base, with 9 bases left in between. The CDR3 bases are TGTGCCAGCAGTTTTCGAAGCAGTAACTATGGCTACACCTTC. It specifies CASSFRSSNYGYTF.

This clonotype turned up a few times. The V and J genes are TRBV12-3 or TRBV12-4 and TRBJ2-1; D unclear. With 4 bases removed from V and 7 bases from J, the gap between germline ends came to 8 bases. This CDR3 has 12 amino acids. CDR3 region: CASSSYKNEQFF. CDR3 coding DNA: TGTGCCAGCAGTTCTTATAAGAATGAGCAGTTCTTC.

The rearrangement joins TRBV25-1 to TRBJ2-1; 12 bases match TRBD2. The germline V gene has CDR1 MGHDK and CDR2 SYGVNS. The CDR3 consists of 16 residues. The V segment lost 2 bases and the J segment 6 bases; nucleotides outside the gene matches: 5. CDR3 protein: CASSETSSGGVNEQFF. Written as DNA, the CDR3 is TGTGCCAGCAGTGAAACCTCTAGCGGGGGGGTCAATGAGCAGTTCTTC.

The rearrangement links TRBV14 to TRBJ2-3, with D perhaps assigned TRBD1 or TRBD2 (5 bases each). V was pared by 0 bases and J by 4 bases, with 11 bases between. This CDR3 has 15 residues. The germline V gene encodes CDR1 SGHDN and CDR2 FVKESK. The CDR3 reads CASSQDPGRADTQYF. CDR3 coding DNA: TGTGCCAGCAGCCAAGACCCGGGACGTGCAGATACGCAGTATTTT.

CDR3 bases: TGTGCCAGCAGCTTAACGCGCTTGCGATCTAGCACAGATACGCAGTATTTT. It codes for CASSLTRLRSSTDTQYF. The rearrangement joins TRBV7-2 to TRBJ2-3; D is undetermined. Germline V lookup: CDR1 SGHTA, CDR2 FQGNSA. The length of the CDR3 is 17 residues. The ends were cut back, 2 bases at V and 0 bases at J, with 15 bases in the middle.

The chain couples TRBV3-1 to TRBJ2-3; 7 bases line up with TRBD2. Germline values: CDR1 LGHDT, CDR2 YNNKEL (reference sequence). The CDR3 extends over 16 amino acids. Trimming cost V 1 base and J 0 bases; bases outside gene matches: 4. The DNA for the CDR3 is TGTGCCAGCAGCCAAGTTGGCGGGGGAAGCACAGATACGCAGTATTTT. It yields the protein CASSQVGGGSTDTQYF.

V and J are TRBV5-1 and TRBJ2-1; 10 bases fit TRBD1. V lost 3 bases, J lost 3 bases, and 18 bases stayed unmatched. This CDR3 region has 20 residues. The germline V gene encodes CDR1 SGHRS and CDR2 YFSETQ. CDR3 sequence: CASSSKNPGQGRSDYNEQFF. CDR3 DNA: TGCGCCAGCAGCTCCAAAAATCCGGGACAGGGGCGGTCGGACTACAATGAGCAGTTCTTC.

V gene TRBV4-1 combines with J gene TRBJ2-1, with 12 bases matching TRBD2. The CDR3 loop spans 18 amino acids. V was pared by 4 bases and J by 10 bases, with 17 bases of the junction left unmatched. Germline values: CDR1 MGHRA, CDR2 YSYEKL. The CDR3 DNA follows: TGCGCCAGCAGCCCGGGGACTAGCGGGCTACTCATGGAGAAGGAGCAGTTCTTC. It is translated as CASSPGTSGLLMEKEQFF.

The chain couples TRBV19 to TRBJ2-5; 10 nucleotides line up with TRBD2. Per germline, CDR1 LNHDA and CDR2 SQIVND (reference sequence). The length of the CDR3 is 15 residues. Trimming removed 5 bases from V and 4 bases from J; junction bases left unmatched: 7. The CDR3 protein is CASSLVGTSVETQYF. CDR3 bases: TGTGCCAGTAGTCTGGTGGGGACTAGCGTAGAGACCCAGTACTTC.

V and J are TRBV12-3 or TRBV12-4 and TRBJ2-7; D may be TRBD2 (6 bases). The CDR3 spans 12 residues. The germline V and J ends were trimmed by 5 bases and 6 bases, with 11 bases remaining between them. The CDR3 protein is CASSIWGVEQYF. In DNA, the CDR3 is TGTGCCAGCAGTATTTGGGGGGTCGAGCAGTACTTC.

The V gene is TRBV20-1, the J gene TRBJ2-7; 8 bases align to TRBD2. Per the germline V gene, CDR1 is DFQATT and CDR2 is SNEGSKA (reference sequence). V trimming: 3 bases; J trimming: 1 base; junction bases outside the gene matches: 8. The CDR3 totals 15 residues. The CDR3 DNA reads TGCAGTGCTAGGTCGGGACTAGTGGGGTCCTACGAGCAGTACTTC. Protein product: CSARSGLVGSYEQYF.

V is TRBV6-1 and J is TRBJ2-1, with TRBD2 matching over 9 bases. Per germline, CDR1 MNHNS and CDR2 SASEGT. J was trimmed by 4 bases and V by 7 bases; bases with no gene match: 8. CDR3 length: 15 amino acids. The CDR3 nucleotides are TGTGCCAGCACCCTTAGCGGGAGTCGATACAATGAGCAGTTCTTC. Translated, it gives CASTLSGSRYNEQFF.

This chain joins TRBV6-5 and TRBJ1-2; TRBD1 matches 7 bases. Germline CDR1 reads MNHEY; CDR2 reads SVGAGI. The CDR3 length is 13 residues. V shed 7 bases, J shed 8 bases, and the junction held 10 bases outside the gene matches. CDR3 region: CASTQGGRGGYTF. The DNA for the CDR3 is TGTGCCAGCACCCAGGGGGGGAGAGGCGGCTACACCTTC.

This chain's CDR3 is CASGRGVGADTQYF. The CDR3, as DNA: TGTGCCAGCGGCCGGGGGGTGGGGGCAGATACGCAGTATTTT. The rearrangement uses TRBV7-8 and TRBJ2-3, with 7 bases identical to TRBD2. J gave up 4 bases and V 8 bases, and 9 bases lay outside the gene matches. Germline V lookup: CDR1 SGHVS, CDR2 FQNEAQ. The CDR3 sequence is 14 residues long. The variable domain in full, completed from reference TRBV7-8 and TRBJ2-3, reads GAGVSQSPRYKVAKRGQDVALRCDPISGHVSLFWYQQALGQGPEFLTYFQNEAQLDKSGLPSDRFFAERPEGSVSTLKIQRTQQEDSAVYLCASGRGVGADTQYFGPGTRLTVL.

This clonotype was seen a handful of times. The rearrangement links TRBV5-1 to TRBJ2-7; the D gene could be TRBD1 or TRBD2 (5 bases each). The CDR3 spans 13 residues. V was pared by 5 bases and J by 6 bases, with 15 bases between. Germline V gene lookup returns CDR1 SGHRS and CDR2 YFSETQ. Here the CDR3 DNA reads TGCGCCAGCAGTTGGGGGTCCCTGTCCGAGCAGTACTTC. Translated, it gives CASSWGSLSEQYF.

The chain combines TRBV7-8 with TRBJ2-7, with 9 nucleotides matching TRBD1. This CDR3 contains 17 residues. Per germline, CDR1 SGHVS and CDR2 FQNEAQ. Trimming at V came to 1 base and at J to 5 bases, leaving 12 bases not matched to a gene. The CDR3 loop reads CASSLVWDRVEQDEQYF. DNA of the CDR3: TGTGCCAGCAGCTTAGTGTGGGACAGGGTCGAACAGGACGAGCAGTACTTC.